A selection of T cell receptor beta chains follows, all from one sample in a study of patients and donors after allogeneic stem cell transplantation. From the RT-PCR reads, TCRdb called clonotypes with MiXCR, one entry per CDR3 protein. Altogether 800,000 to 1,000,000 distinct CDR3 sequences are present, roughly 18% being singletons, with the ten largest covering around 6%. The material sequenced was blood, either unsorted or a sorted T cell fraction (not recorded which). Receptor source: a human donor who was either an allogeneic HSCT recipient or a stem cell or donor lymphocyte infusion donor (not recorded which). It is not recorded whose cells these are; they may come from a transplant donor. Each CDR3 is given with its conserved first and last residue. D genes are given only for firm matches. The size of a clone is reported for some rows only, either as once, few or many, or as a class for expanded clones.

>.|.|TRBJ1-5|TRBV19
CASSMRDSNQPQHF
TGTGCCAGTAGTATGCGAGATAGCAATCAGCCCCAGCATTTT
>TRBD1|few|TRBJ2-1|TRBV5-6
CASSLDRGRSYNEQFF
TGTGCCAGCAGCTTAGACAGGGGAAGGTCCTACAATGAGCAGTTCTTC
>.|.|TRBJ1-2|TRBV27
CASSNNSYLNYGYTF
TGTGCCAGCAGTAACAATAGCTACCTTAACTATGGCTACACCTTC
>.|.|TRBJ1-5|TRBV20-1
CSARQQVNQPQHF
TGCAGTGCTAGACAACAGGTAAATCAGCCCCAGCATTTT
>TRBD1|.|TRBJ2-1|TRBV5-1
CASSFGQGRRLGSYNEQFF
TGCGCCAGCAGCTTCGGACAGGGTAGAAGGCTTGGCTCCTACAATGAGCAGTTCTTC
>.|.|TRBJ2-7|TRBV12-3/TRBV12-4
CASSHGTYEQYF
TGTGCCAGCAGTCACGGGACTTACGAGCAGTACTTC
>.|.|TRBJ1-5|TRBV12-3/TRBV12-4
CASSFQAPGGNQPQHF
TGTGCCAGCAGTTTTCAGGCCCCCGGCGGGAATCAGCCCCAGCATTTT
>TRBD1|few|TRBJ1-2|TRBV9
CASSPLDRGRNYGYTF
TGTGCCAGCAGCCCCCTCGACAGGGGGCGCAACTATGGCTACACCTTC
>.|.|TRBJ2-5|TRBV12-3/TRBV12-4
CASSLLAVGMTQYF
TGTGCCAGCAGTTTACTGGCGGTTGGGATGACCCAGTACTTC
>TRBD1|.|TRBJ2-1|TRBV7-9
CASSRTDRVNNEQFF
TGTGCCAGCAGCCGAACTGACAGGGTCAACAATGAGCAGTTCTTC
>.|.|TRBJ2-3|TRBV24-1
CATSDTLRDTDTQYF
TGTGCCACCAGTGATACGCTCAGGGACACAGATACGCAGTATTTT